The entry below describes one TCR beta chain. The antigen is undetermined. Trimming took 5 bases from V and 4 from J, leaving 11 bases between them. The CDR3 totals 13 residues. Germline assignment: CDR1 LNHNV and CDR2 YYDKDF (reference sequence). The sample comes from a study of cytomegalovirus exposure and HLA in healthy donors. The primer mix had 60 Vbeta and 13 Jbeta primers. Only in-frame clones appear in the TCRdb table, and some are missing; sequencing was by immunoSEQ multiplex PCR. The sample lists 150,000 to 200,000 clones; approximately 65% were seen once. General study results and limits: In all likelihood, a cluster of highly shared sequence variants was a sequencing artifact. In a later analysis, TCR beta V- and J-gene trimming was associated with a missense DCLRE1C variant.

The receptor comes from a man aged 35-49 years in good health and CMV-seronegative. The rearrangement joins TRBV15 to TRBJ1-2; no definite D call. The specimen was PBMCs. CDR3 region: CATSGGSGYGYTF. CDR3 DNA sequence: TGTGCCACCAGCGGAGGGAGTGGCTATGGCTACACCTTC.